This is a list of T cell receptor beta chains from one sample in a study of blood T cell repertoires in COVID-19. Sequenced by immunoSEQ multiplex PCR; TCRdb stores in-frame clones only, minus some. The repertoire consists of 160,000 or so clones, with over 85% occurring once and the leading ten covering less than 2%. The specimen was peripheral blood. All receptors come from a woman aged 55-69 years with COVID-19, enrolled during active disease. CDR3s include the opening cysteine and the closing phenylalanine or tryptophan. Fields, in order: V gene, D gene, clone size, J gene, CDR3 DNA, CDR3 protein. D genes are given only for firm matches. The size field is filled for only some rows; it gives once, few, many or a size class.

TRBV6-5	TRBD2	.	TRBJ2-1	TGTGCCAGCAGTTCCTATAGCGGGGGTTTGAATGAGCAGTTCTTC	CASSSYSGGLNEQFF
TRBV4-3	.	.	TRBJ1-6	TGCGCCAGCAGCAGTGTAAGGTCGGGAAATTCACCCCTCCACTTT	CASSSVRSGNSPLHF
TRBV2	.	.	TRBJ1-2	TGTGCCAGCACCCATGAGGGCCCGACACCAAACTATGGCTACACCTTC	CASTHEGPTPNYGYTF
TRBV20-1	TRBD1	.	TRBJ1-5	TGCAGTGCTAGTGGACAGGGGGTGGGAAGCAATCAGCCCCAGCATTTT	CSASGQGVGSNQPQHF
TRBV6-2/TRBV6-3	.	.	TRBJ1-1	TGTGCCAGCAGCTGGGGGGGGAACACTGAAGCTTTCTTT	CASSWGGNTEAFF
TRBV9	.	.	TRBJ2-1	TGTGCCAGCAGCGATAGGGGACTGCTCTACAATGAGCAGTTCTTC	CASSDRGLLYNEQFF
TRBV5-1	TRBD1	once	TRBJ2-1	TGCGCCAGCAGCTACCCGGGACAGGGCAATGAGCAGTTCTTC	CASSYPGQGNEQFF
TRBV2	TRBD1	.	TRBJ1-6	TGTGCCAGCAGTGAAAGGGGGCAGGGGGATTCACCCCTCCACTTT	CASSERGQGDSPLHF
TRBV2	.	.	TRBJ2-3	TGTGCCAGCAGTTTTAGGGGAAGGGATACGCAGTATTTT	CASSFRGRDTQYF
TRBV9	.	.	TRBJ2-1	TGTGCCAGCAGCGGGCAGAATGAGCAGTTCTTC	CASSGQNEQFF
TRBV19	TRBD1	.	TRBJ2-5	TGTGCCAGTAGTTCGACAGGGGGCTTGGAGACCCAGTACTTC	CASSSTGGLETQYF
TRBV7-9	.	.	TRBJ1-5	TGTGCCAGCAGCCGCGGGAGTAACAATCAGCCCCAGCATTTT	CASSRGSNNQPQHF
TRBV12-3/TRBV12-4	.	.	TRBJ1-5	TGTGCCAGCAGCCCCCCAAGCAATCAGCCCCAGCATTTT	CASSPPSNQPQHF
TRBV30	TRBD1	few	TRBJ1-6	TGTGCCTGGAGTGCCGGACAGGACAATTCACCCCTCCACTTT	CAWSAGQDNSPLHF
TRBV2	TRBD1	once	TRBJ2-1	TGTGCCAGCAGGGCCCGGGACAGAGTGTACAATGAGCAGTTCTTC	CASRARDRVYNEQFF
TRBV5-1	TRBD1	.	TRBJ1-2	TGCGCCAGCAGCTTGGCTACAGGGGTTAGCTATGGCTACACCTTC	CASSLATGVSYGYTF
TRBV7-8	.	.	TRBJ1-5	TGTGCCAGCAGCTTAGACAGGCTCAATCAGCCCCAGCATTTT	CASSLDRLNQPQHF
TRBV14	.	.	TRBJ2-7	TGTGCCAGCAGCCAAGCAGGGGCGTACGAGCAGTACTTC	CASSQAGAYEQYF
TRBV27	TRBD1	.	TRBJ1-2	TGTGCCAGCGGACAGGGCCTTAACTATGGCTACACCTTC	CASGQGLNYGYTF
TRBV5-1	.	few	TRBJ1-2	TGCGCCAGCAGCTTGGCAGGGGCTGCTAACTATGGCTACACCTTC	CASSLAGAANYGYTF
TRBV5-1	TRBD1	.	TRBJ1-6	TGCGCCAGCAGCCTTCACCACAGGGGCAGGGATAATTCACCCCTCCACTTT	CASSLHHRGRDNSPLHF
TRBV4-3	TRBD2	.	TRBJ2-3	TGCGCCAGCAGCCAAGATTGGAGCGGGGGAACTAGCACAGATACGCAGTATTTT	CASSQDWSGGTSTDTQYF
TRBV27	TRBD1	.	TRBJ2-3	TGTGCCAGCAGTTTCCTCCGACAGGGCGGAGCAGATACGCAGTATTTT	CASSFLRQGGADTQYF
TRBV23-1	.	.	TRBJ2-1	TGCGCCAGCAGTCAAGGGGGCGATAGCGATGAGCAGTTCTTC	CASSQGGDSDEQFF
TRBV4-2	.	.	TRBJ2-1	TGTGCCAGCAGCCAAGAAGTTACAGGGTACAATGAGCAGTTCTTC	CASSQEVTGYNEQFF
TRBV19	TRBD2	.	TRBJ2-1	TGTGCCAGTAGCCCGTCAAGCGGGATTACCTACAATGAGCAGCTCTTC	CASSPSSGITYNEQLF
TRBV2	.	.	TRBJ1-6	TGTGCCAGCAGGCCGGGACCGGGAGATTCACCCCTCCACTTT	CASRPGPGDSPLHF
TRBV4-3	TRBD2	.	TRBJ2-1	TGCGCCAGCAGCCAGCTAGCGGGGGGGTACAATGAGCAGTTCTTC	CASSQLAGGYNEQFF